Each of the 10 T cell receptor beta chains below was sequenced from the same sample in a study of breast tumors, draining lymph nodes, adjacent tissues (dated by TCRdb to the mid-2010s). The library was prepared using multiplex PCR. Sequenced on an Illumina HiSeq 2000. TCRdb reworked the public reads: Q25 trimming with fastp, MiXCR clone assembly, productive beta chains retained. Each entry merges the rows of one CDR3 protein and shows their most common DNA and genes. Present in this sample are around 230,000 distinct CDR3 sequences, less than 45% of which were seen just once. Of the sample, 3% to 4.5% is held by the ten largest clones. The lymph node samples were taken from the axillary draining lymph nodes of breast cancer patients. The sequenced sample was axillary lymph node tissue. These receptors all stem from a female donor with breast cancer. Some clones in this sample may be carry-over from other donors' samples.

The chain is built from TRBV20-1 and TRBJ1-5; D gene unclear. The CDR3 runs to 10 residues. Germline V gene data show CDR1 as DFQATT and CDR2 as SNEGSKA (reference sequence). Trimming cost V 0 bases and J 6 bases, with 0 bases left between them. The CDR3 DNA follows: TGCAGTGCTAGAGATCAGCCCCAGCATTTT. Protein sequence: CSARDQPQHF.

This clonotype was detected a few times. The chain carries TRBV4-1 and TRBJ2-7; 11 bases agree with TRBD1. The length of the CDR3 is 18 residues. Germline lookup yields CDR1 MGHRA and CDR2 YSYEKL. Trimming cost V 4 bases and J 4 bases; bases outside gene matches: 15. DNA of the CDR3: TGCGCCAGCAGCCTGCGGGGGGGAACCGGGACAGGGGGTTACGAGCAGTACTTC. This translates into CASSLRGGTGTGGYEQYF.

This clonotype was counted a few times. The chain uses TRBV12-3 or TRBV12-4 and TRBJ2-1; 7 bases align to TRBD2. The J segment lost 6 bases and the V segment lost 0 bases, leaving 8 bases of the junction unmatched. CDR3 length: 16 residues. The CDR3, as DNA: TGTGCCAGCAGTTTAGCGTTAAGGGACTACTTCAATGAGCAGTTCTTC. This gives the protein CASSLALRDYFNEQFF.

J is TRBJ2-7 and V is TRBV24-1; 14 nucleotides line up with TRBD2. The CDR3 is 14 amino acids. Germline V gives CDR1 KGHDR, CDR2 SFDVKD. The CDR3, as DNA: TGTGCTACAAGACTAGCGGGGGGGTCCTACGAGCAGTACTTC. It yields the protein CATRLAGGSYEQYF.

In this sample, this clonotype turned up many times. Here the CDR3 reads CASSFRSVYEQFF. The CDR3 DNA follows: TGTGCCAGCAGCTTTCGGAGCGTCTATGAGCAGTTCTTC. The rearrangement joins TRBV7-9 to TRBJ2-1; D is unclear. Germline values: CDR1 SEHNR, CDR2 FQNEAQ (reference sequence). This CDR3 comprises 13 residues. V shed 3 bases and J shed 8 bases, with 11 bases lying between them.

The CDR3: CAISESEGGFETQYF. As DNA, the CDR3 is TGTGCCATCAGTGAGTCGGAGGGGGGTTTCGAGACCCAGTACTTC. The V gene is TRBV10-3, the J gene TRBJ2-5, with D possibly called TRBD1 or TRBD2 (6 bases each). This CDR3 region has 15 residues. Germline values: CDR1 ENHRY, CDR2 SYGVKD. Trimming took off 0 bases at V and 5 bases at J, with 13 bases between the two ends.

V usage is TRBV5-1 and J usage is TRBJ2-7, with TRBD2 identical over 8 bases. The CDR3 extends over 13 amino acids. Germline CDR1 reads SGHRS; CDR2 reads YFSETQ. Unmatched junction bases numbered 2, after V lost 3 bases and J lost 3 bases. CDR3 nucleotides: TGCGCCAGCAGCTCAACTAGCGGCTACGAGCAGTACTTC. Translated: CASSSTSGYEQYF.

J is TRBJ1-3 and V is TRBV7-9, with TRBD1 as a possible D gene (6 bases). This CDR3 is 17 amino acids long. Germline V gene data show CDR1 as SEHNR and CDR2 as FQNEAQ (reference sequence). Trimming removed 0 bases from V and 0 bases from J, with 12 bases in between. CDR3 in DNA: TGTGCCAGCAGCTTAGCGGGTGAGACAGGCTCTGGAAACACCATATATTTT. Its protein is CASSLAGETGSGNTIYF.

The V call is TRBV12-3 or TRBV12-4, the J call TRBJ1-1, with D maybe TRBD1 (5 bases). The CDR3 sequence is 14 residues long. V shed 7 bases and J shed 6 bases, with 18 bases lying between them. The CDR3 bases are TGTGCCAGCAAGGGAAGGACCGGGGGGGCTGAAGCTTTCTTT. Protein: CASKGRTGGAEAFF.

Comments on this clonotype: A much larger clone sits a single nucleotide away, making a read error possible. The chain employs TRBV3-1 and TRBJ1-4; TRBD1 aligns across 9 bases. This CDR3 has 14 residues. CDR1 is LGHDT and CDR2 is YNNKEL in the germline V gene (reference sequence). The CDR3 nucleotides read TGTGCCGGCAGCCTGGGGACAGGGAAGGAAAAACTGTTTTTT. Translating gives CAGSLGTGKEKLFF.